Presented here are 23 T cell receptor beta chains from one specimen sequenced in a study of CD8 T cell repertoires and HIV-1 epitope variants. Their target antigens are unknown. Only in-frame clones appear in the TCRdb table, and some are missing; sequencing was by immunoSEQ multiplex PCR. The sample shows a few thousand clones, about two thirds of them seen only once. Sequenced sample: cultured CD8+ T cells derived from PBMCs. The receptors here all came from a male donor with HIV.

The rearrangement joins TRBV6-6 to TRBJ2-7; D gene unclear. V shed 6 bases and J shed 3 bases, with 9 bases lying between them. The CDR3 runs to 12 residues. Germline CDR1 is MNHNY and CDR2 is SVGAGI (reference sequence). Here the CDR3 DNA reads TGTGCCAGCAGGAAACCCGACTACGAGCAGTACTTC. It translates to CASRKPDYEQYF.

CDR3 bases: TGTGCCAGCAGCTTCCCAGGGATGAACACTGAAGCTTTCTTT. It is translated as CASSFPGMNTEAFF. The chain joins TRBV7-8 to TRBJ1-1, with D tentatively TRBD1 (5 bases). Germline V lookup: CDR1 SGHVS, CDR2 FQNEAQ. There are 14 residues in the CDR3. Trimming removed 3 bases at V and 0 bases at J, with 8 bases between.

The chain uses TRBV7-9 and TRBJ2-1; 9 nucleotides line up with TRBD2. Germline V lookup: CDR1 SEHNR, CDR2 FQNEAQ (reference sequence). With 4 bases clipped from V and 4 bases from J, the junction kept 2 bases outside the gene matches. The CDR3 extends over 14 amino acids. Here the CDR3 DNA reads TGTGCCAGCAGCTCGCGGGAGGGGTACAATGAGCAGTTCTTC. It is translated as CASSSREGYNEQFF.

The rearrangement links TRBV13 to TRBJ1-3; possible D gene TRBD1, 5 bases. Per germline, CDR1 PRHDT and CDR2 FYEKMQ (reference sequence). The CDR3 consists of 17 residues. The V gene lost 5 bases and the J gene lost 0 bases, with 17 bases spanning the gap. CDR3: CASSGGFGASSGNTIYF. CDR3 nucleotide sequence: TGTGCCAGCAGCGGTGGATTTGGGGCTAGCTCTGGAAACACCATATATTTT.

The CDR3 DNA follows: TGTGCCAGCAGCACGGGACAGCTTTTCTACGAGCAGTACTTC. Protein product: CASSTGQLFYEQYF. V gene TRBV2 combines with J gene TRBJ2-7, with 7 nucleotides matching TRBD1. The germline V gene encodes CDR1 SNHLY and CDR2 FYNNEI. Trimming cost V 6 bases and J 3 bases; bases outside gene matches: 8. CDR3 length: 14 amino acids.

The chain couples TRBV5-1 to TRBJ2-5, with 10 positions matching TRBD1. The J call may be mistaken, given a closer DNA end match to TRBJ2-7. CDR1 is SGHRS and CDR2 is YFSETQ in the germline V gene. This CDR3 spans 15 amino acids. CDR3 protein: CASSLEGTGEDEQYF. The CDR3 coding sequence is TGCGCCAGCAGCTTAGAGGGGACAGGGGAAGACGAGCAGTACTTC.

V and J are TRBV28 and TRBJ1-5; D might be TRBD1 (6 bases). Germline V lookup: CDR1 MDHEN, CDR2 SYDVKM. Trimming left V 6 bases short and J 6 bases short, with 18 bases between. The CDR3 spans 15 residues. The CDR3 coding sequence is TGTGCCAGCAGACCTCCCCGGGGGGCTGGTCAGCCCCAGCATTTT. Its translation: CASRPPRGAGQPQHF.

As concerns this clone: Other DNA sequences within the sample encode an identical CDR3. The rearrangement uses TRBV5-6 and TRBJ2-5, with 10 bases fitting TRBD1. The CDR3 is 14 amino acids. J lost 4 bases, V lost 5 bases, and 5 bases had no gene match. Germline lookup yields CDR1 SGHDT and CDR2 YYEEEE. CDR3 in amino acids: CASSLDRGIETQYF. CDR3 sequence (DNA): TGTGCCAGCAGTCTGGACAGGGGGATAGAGACCCAGTACTTC. The complete variable domain, with remaining parts taken from reference TRBV5-6 and TRBJ2-5, reads DAGVTQSPTHLIKTRGQQVTLRCSPKSGHDTVSWYQQALGQGPQFIFQYYEEEERQRGNFPDRFSGHQFPNYSSELNVNALLLGDSALYLCASSLDRGIETQYFGPGTRLLVL.

This clone was seen a single time. At one boundary the junction diverges from the germline segment, which might be a read error. The sample carries other DNA sequences with the same CDR3. For the CDR3, the DNA is TGCGCCAGCAGTGCCACAGGGGGCGACTCATATGAGCAGTTCTTC. It is translated as CASSATGGDSYEQFF. The V gene is TRBV28, the J gene TRBJ2-1; 9 bases align to TRBD1. The CDR3 sequence is 15 residues long. Per the germline V gene, CDR1 is MDHEN and CDR2 is SYDVKM.

The chain uses TRBV2 and TRBJ1-4; TRBD1 is a possible D gene (6 bases). The germline V and J ends were trimmed by 11 bases and 5 bases, with 15 bases remaining between them. The V gene's germline CDR1 is SNHLY and CDR2 FYNNEI. The CDR3 consists of 13 residues. The chain's CDR3 is CAWGGQTNEKLFF. For the CDR3, the DNA is TGTGCCTGGGGGGGGCAGACCAATGAAAAACTGTTTTTT.

The rearrangement uses TRBV2 and TRBJ2-3; 9 nucleotides line up with TRBD2. Trimming took 3 bases from V and 0 from J; bases not matched to a gene: 13. This CDR3 spans 19 amino acids. Germline CDR1 is SNHLY and CDR2 is FYNNEI. DNA for the CDR3: TGTGCCAGCAGTGAGAGTCCGTCTAGCGGGGATTTTAGCACAGATACGCAGTATTTT. Protein sequence: CASSESPSSGDFSTDTQYF.

V is TRBV19 and J is TRBJ1-2; D call uncertain. V lost 0 bases, J lost 1 base, and 12 bases lay in between. Germline values: CDR1 LNHDA, CDR2 SQIVND (reference sequence). This CDR3 is 16 amino acids long. CDR3 DNA: TGTGCCAGTAGTATAGAAGGGCAGGAAATTAACTATGGCTACACCTTC. Translation: CASSIEGQEINYGYTF.

The chain links TRBV5-4 to TRBJ2-7, with D possibly matching TRBD1 (6 bases). This CDR3 is built from 13 residues. Germline CDR1 SGHNT, CDR2 YYREEE (reference sequence). Trimming cost V 2 bases and J 6 bases, with 12 bases left between them. The CDR3 DNA reads TGTGCCAGCAGCTTCGGACAGTCTGGCGAGCAGTACTTC. This gives the protein CASSFGQSGEQYF.

The CDR3 spells CASSSGTATNTGELFF. In DNA form, the CDR3 reads TGTGCCAGCAGTTCTGGGACTGCCACGAACACCGGGGAGCTGTTTTTT. The chain uses TRBV27 and TRBJ2-2, with a weak D call TRBD2 (6 bases). Germline CDR1 and CDR2: MNHEY and SMNVEV (reference sequence). V lost 4 bases and J 0 bases, leaving 12 bases between the germline ends. This CDR3 is built from 16 residues.

This clone has only one observation. This rearrangement joins TRBV28 to TRBJ2-1, with 7 positions matching TRBD2. Germline CDR1 is MDHEN and CDR2 is SYDVKM. The CDR3 runs to 14 residues. Trimming at V came to 2 bases and at J to 7 bases, leaving 5 bases not matched to a gene. CDR3 region: CASSLVGGNNEQFF. Written as DNA, the CDR3 is TGTGCCAGCAGTTTAGTGGGAGGGAATAATGAGCAGTTCTTC.

V gene TRBV28 combines with J gene TRBJ2-3, with TRBD1 identical over 12 bases. Germline V CDR1 and CDR2: MDHEN, SYDVKM. There are 17 residues in the CDR3. The V segment lost 3 bases and the J segment 4 bases; nucleotides outside the gene matches: 8. The CDR3 DNA follows: TGTGCCAGCAGTTTTGGGGACAGGGGGCAAGACCCAGATACGCAGTATTTT. Its translation: CASSFGDRGQDPDTQYF.

The gene calls are TRBV19 and TRBJ2-1, with 12 bases aligning to TRBD2. The CDR3 spans 16 residues. Looked up from germline, CDR1 is LNHDA and CDR2 is SQIVND (reference sequence). Trimming removed 2 bases from V and 3 bases from J; junction bases left unmatched: 2. The CDR3 sequence is CASSIRLAGDYNEQFF. DNA for the CDR3: TGTGCCAGTAGTATACGACTAGCGGGGGACTACAATGAGCAGTTCTTC.

This clone was found a few times. The chain recombines TRBV6-5 with TRBJ2-2; a possible D gene is TRBD2 (6 bases). Germline lookup yields CDR1 MNHEY and CDR2 SVGAGI. This CDR3 is 15 amino acids long. V was trimmed by 5 bases and J by 6 bases, leaving 16 bases between them. The CDR3 region is CASSPPTSGAGELFF. The CDR3 DNA reads TGTGCCAGCAGTCCCCCGACTAGTGGGGCCGGGGAGCTGTTTTTT.

This chain connects TRBV27 to TRBJ2-2; D is unclear. This CDR3 has 14 residues. CDR1 MNHEY and CDR2 SMNVEV come from the germline V gene (reference sequence). The ends were cut back, 3 bases at V and 2 bases at J, with 7 bases in the middle. This chain's CDR3 is CASSFGRNTGELFF. The CDR3 DNA follows: TGTGCCAGCAGTTTCGGCCGAAACACCGGGGAGCTGTTTTTT.

The table lists this clone with a few counts. The rearrangement links TRBV15 to TRBJ2-7; 8 bases match TRBD1. This CDR3 has 15 residues. Germline V gene sequence: CDR1 LNHNV, CDR2 YYDKDF (reference sequence). The J segment lost 6 bases and the V segment lost 5 bases, leaving 12 bases of the junction unmatched. CDR3 in DNA: TGTGCCACCAGCGATGGGACAGGTGGCATTGGCGAGCAGTACTTC. Residues: CATSDGTGGIGEQYF.

This chain joins TRBV5-6 and TRBJ1-6, with no clear D. The V gene's germline CDR1 is SGHDT and CDR2 YYEEEE. The CDR3 has 12 amino acids. Deletions cut 0 bases from V and 8 bases from J, with 3 bases between. The CDR3 reads CASSLDDSPLHF. CDR3 in DNA: TGTGCCAGCAGCTTGGACGATTCACCCCTCCACTTT.

The genes are TRBV29-1 and TRBJ1-1, with D possibly being TRBD1 (6 bases). Trimming left V 8 bases short and J 3 bases short, with 22 bases between. Germline CDR1 SQVTM, CDR2 ANQGSEA. This CDR3 is 15 amino acids long. CDR3 residues: CSKESRQDWDTEAFF. CDR3 bases: TGCAGCAAAGAATCGCGACAGGACTGGGACACTGAAGCTTTCTTT.

The chain couples TRBV9 to TRBJ2-6; D remains ambiguous. From germline, CDR1 is SGDLS and CDR2 YYNGEE. Trimming cost V 4 bases and J 0 bases, with 8 bases left between them. The CDR3 consists of 15 residues. The CDR3 DNA reads TGTGCCAGCAGCCCGACCGGCTCTGGGGCCAACGTCCTGACTTTC. Translating it yields CASSPTGSGANVLTF.